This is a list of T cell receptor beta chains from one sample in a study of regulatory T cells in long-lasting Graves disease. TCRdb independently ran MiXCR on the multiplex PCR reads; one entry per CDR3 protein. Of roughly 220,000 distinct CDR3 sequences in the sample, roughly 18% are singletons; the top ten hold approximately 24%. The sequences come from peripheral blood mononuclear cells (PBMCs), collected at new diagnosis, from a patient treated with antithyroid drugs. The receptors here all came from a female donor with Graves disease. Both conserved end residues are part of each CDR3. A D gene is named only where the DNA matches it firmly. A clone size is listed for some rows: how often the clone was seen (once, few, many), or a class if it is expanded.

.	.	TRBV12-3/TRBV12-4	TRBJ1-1	TGTGCCAGCAGTTTAGCGCAGCCCTACTTT	CASSLAQPYF
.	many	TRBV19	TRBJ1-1	TGTGCCAGTAGGGCCTCTGGCACTGAAGCTTTCTTT	CASRASGTEAFF
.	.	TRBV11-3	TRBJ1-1	TGTGCCAGACTTTTCTGTGAGGACACTGAAGCTTTCTTT	CARLFCEDTEAFF
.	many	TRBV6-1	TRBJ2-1	TGTGCCAGCAGTGACAGGTACAATGAGCAGTTCTTC	CASSDRYNEQFF
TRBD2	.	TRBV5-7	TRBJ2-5	TGTGCCAGCAGCCGCCACGGACTAGCGGGAGAGACCCAGTACTTC	CASSRHGLAGETQYF
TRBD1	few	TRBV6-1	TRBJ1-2	TGTGCCAGCAAAGACAGGGAGGACTATGGCTACACCTTC	CASKDREDYGYTF
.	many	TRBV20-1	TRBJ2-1	TGCAGTGCTAGAGAGGGATCACGGGACCACAATGAGCAGTTCTTC	CSAREGSRDHNEQFF
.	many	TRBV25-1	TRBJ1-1	TGTGCCAGCAGTGGGGGGGAGAAGGCTGAAGCTTTCTTT	CASSGGEKAEAFF
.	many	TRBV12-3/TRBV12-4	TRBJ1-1	TGTGCCAGCAGACAACAGGTGAACACTGAAGCTTTCTTT	CASRQQVNTEAFF
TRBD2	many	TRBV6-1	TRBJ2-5	TGTGCCAGCAGTAACCCTCTGCGGGAGGCAGAAGAGACCCAGTACTTC	CASSNPLREAEETQYF
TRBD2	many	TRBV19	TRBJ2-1	TGTGCCAGTAGTCTCAAAACCCCCCTAGCGGACCTGGTCTACAATGAGCAGTTCTTC	CASSLKTPLADLVYNEQFF
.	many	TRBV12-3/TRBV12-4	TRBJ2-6	TGTGCCAGCAGTTTAGCCAGGGTGTCCGGGGCCAACGTCCTGACTTTC	CASSLARVSGANVLTF
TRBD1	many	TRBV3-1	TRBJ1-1	TGTGCCAGCAGCCAACAGGGGGCTAGCGCTGAAGCTTTCTTT	CASSQQGASAEAFF
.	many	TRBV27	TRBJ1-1	TGTGCCAGCAGTTTAGATGGCCCTACTAGGAACACTGAAGCTTTCTTT	CASSLDGPTRNTEAFF
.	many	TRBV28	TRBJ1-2	TGTGCCAGCAGCATGCTCTATGGCTACACCTTC	CASSMLYGYTF
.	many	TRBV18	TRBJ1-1	TGTGCCAGCTCACCTCACCCCGGGGGAGAACGCACTGAAGCTTTCTTT	CASSPHPGGERTEAFF
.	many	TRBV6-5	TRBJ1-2	TGTGCCAGCAGTTACTCAAAGATCACGCTGGGCTATGGCTACACCTTC	CASSYSKITLGYGYTF
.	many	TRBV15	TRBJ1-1	TGTGCCACCAGCAGAGATTATCAACCGACTGAAGCTTTCTTT	CATSRDYQPTEAFF
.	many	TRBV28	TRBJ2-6	TGTGCCAGCATCAACGTCGGGGCTGGGGCCAACGTCCTGACTTTC	CASINVGAGANVLTF
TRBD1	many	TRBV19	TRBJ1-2	TGTGCCAGTAGTCCCCCGACAGGGAGATTTGGCTACACCTTC	CASSPPTGRFGYTF
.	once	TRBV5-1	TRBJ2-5	TGCGCCAGCAGCTTACAGGGTCTGGAGACCCAGTACTTC	CASSLQGLETQYF
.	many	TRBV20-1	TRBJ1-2	TGCAGTGCGACAGTTCAGGGAGGACGCGGCTACACCTTC	CSATVQGGRGYTF
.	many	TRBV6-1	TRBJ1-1	TGTGCCAGCAGCCAAGGGGTCGGCAGGGGAATTGAAGCTTTCTTT	CASSQGVGRGIEAFF
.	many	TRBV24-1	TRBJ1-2	TGTGCCACCAGTGACCCCCAGGGGAGAGGACCTAACTATGGCTACACCTTC	CATSDPQGRGPNYGYTF
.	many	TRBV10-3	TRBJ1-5	TGTGCCATCGGAGATTTTGATAGCAATCAGCCCCAGCATTTT	CAIGDFDSNQPQHF
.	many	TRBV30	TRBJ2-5	TGTGCCTGGAGTTCCACAGGGTTGGGGGAGACCCAGTACTTC	CAWSSTGLGETQYF
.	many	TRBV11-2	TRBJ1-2	TGTGCCAGCAGCTTAGAAGTTTATAACTATGGCTACACCTTC	CASSLEVYNYGYTF
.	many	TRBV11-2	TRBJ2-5	TGTGCCAGCAGTTCCGGGACGGGAGCTTGGGAGACCCAGTACTTC	CASSSGTGAWETQYF
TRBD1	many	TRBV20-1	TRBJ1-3	TGCAGTGCCCATGACAGGGGGCAAGGAAACACCATATATTTT	CSAHDRGQGNTIYF
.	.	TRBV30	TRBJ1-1	TGTGCCTGGAGCTCGGTGGCCCCTGAAGCTTTCTTT	CAWSSVAPEAFF
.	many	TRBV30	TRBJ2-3	TGTGCCTGGAGTGTAGCTCGAGATACGCAGTATTTT	CAWSVARDTQYF
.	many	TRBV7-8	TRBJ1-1	TGTGCCAGCAGCTTAGAGTCGGGGATCGGGAACACTGAAGCTTTCTTT	CASSLESGIGNTEAFF
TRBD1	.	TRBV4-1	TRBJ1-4	TGCGCCAGCAGCCAACGGACAGGGTATGATGAAAAACTGTTTTTT	CASSQRTGYDEKLFF
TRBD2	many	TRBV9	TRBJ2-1	TGTGCCAGCAGCGTAGGGGAGGGACTAGCGTCATATGAGCAGTTCTTC	CASSVGEGLASYEQFF
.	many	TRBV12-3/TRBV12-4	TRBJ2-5	TGTGCCAGCAGTTTAGGCAGGCTTCAAGGAGAGACCCAGTACTTC	CASSLGRLQGETQYF
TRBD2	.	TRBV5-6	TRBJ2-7	TGTGCCAGCAGCTTGGCCGGGACTAGCGCATCCTACGAGCAGTACTTC	CASSLAGTSASYEQYF
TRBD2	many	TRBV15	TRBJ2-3	TGTGCCACCAGCAGAGAATACAGCCTAGCGGCTAGCACAGATACGCAGTATTTT	CATSREYSLAASTDTQYF
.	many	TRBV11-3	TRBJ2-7	TGTGCCAGCAGCACACGGACCGAGGGAGAGCAGTACTTC	CASSTRTEGEQYF
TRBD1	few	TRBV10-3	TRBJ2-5	TGTGCCATCAGTGAGTCGGGACAGGGAAAGGAGACCCAGTACTTC	CAISESGQGKETQYF
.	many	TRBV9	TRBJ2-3	TGTGCCAGCAGCGTAGCCCCACATTCGGATACGCAGTATTTT	CASSVAPHSDTQYF
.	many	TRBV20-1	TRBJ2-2	TGCAGTGACGGGAACAACACCGGGGAGCTGTTTTTT	CSDGNNTGELFF
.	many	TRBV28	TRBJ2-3	TGTGCCAGCAGTCCCCCCCGCACAGATACGCAGTATTTT	CASSPPRTDTQYF